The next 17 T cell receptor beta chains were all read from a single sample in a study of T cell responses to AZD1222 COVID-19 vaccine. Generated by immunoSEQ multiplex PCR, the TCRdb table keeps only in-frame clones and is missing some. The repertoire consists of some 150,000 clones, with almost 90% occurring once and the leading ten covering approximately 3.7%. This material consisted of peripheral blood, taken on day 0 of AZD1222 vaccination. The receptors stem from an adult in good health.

The CDR3 sequence is CASSPNPGQGAVETQYF. CDR3 in DNA: TGTGCCAGCAGCCCCAACCCGGGACAGGGGGCAGTGGAGACCCAGTACTTC. The chain is built from TRBV7-7 and TRBJ2-5, with TRBD1 matching over 12 bases. Germline lookup yields CDR1 SSHAT and CDR2 FNYEAQ (reference sequence). The CDR3 is 17 residues long. The ends lost 5 bases at V and 5 bases at J; junction bases unmatched: 12.

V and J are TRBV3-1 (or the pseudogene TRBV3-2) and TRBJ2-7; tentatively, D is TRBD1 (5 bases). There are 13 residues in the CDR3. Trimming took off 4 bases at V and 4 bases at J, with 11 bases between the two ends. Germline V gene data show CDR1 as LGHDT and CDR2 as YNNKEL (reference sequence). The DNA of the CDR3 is TGTGCCAGCAGCCCAGGGTCTTGGTACGAGCAGTACTTC. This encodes CASSPGSWYEQYF.

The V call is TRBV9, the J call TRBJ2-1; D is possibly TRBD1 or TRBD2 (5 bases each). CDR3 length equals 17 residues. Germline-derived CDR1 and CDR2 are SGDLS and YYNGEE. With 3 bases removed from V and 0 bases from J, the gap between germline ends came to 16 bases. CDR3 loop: CASSAGTGLVSYNEQFF. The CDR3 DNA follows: TGTGCCAGCAGCGCGGGGACCGGACTGGTCTCCTACAATGAGCAGTTCTTC.

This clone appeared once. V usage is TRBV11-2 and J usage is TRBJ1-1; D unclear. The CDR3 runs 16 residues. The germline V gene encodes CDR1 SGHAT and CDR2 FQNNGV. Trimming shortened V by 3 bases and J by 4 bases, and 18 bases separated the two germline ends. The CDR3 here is CASSLGGGVVVTEAFF. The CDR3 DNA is TGTGCCAGCAGCTTGGGTGGTGGGGTTGTTGTCACTGAAGCTTTCTTT.

CDR3 DNA: TGTGCCAGCACCACCTGGGACAGGGTGGCTAATGAAAAACTGTTTTTT. Protein product: CASTTWDRVANEKLFF. The chain links TRBV28 to TRBJ1-4; TRBD1 matches 9 bases. The germline gives CDR1 MDHEN, CDR2 SYDVKM. The V segment lost 7 bases and the J segment 3 bases; nucleotides outside the gene matches: 9. The CDR3 is 16 residues long. The full variable domain, its missing parts supplied by reference TRBV28 and TRBJ1-4, is DVKVTQSSRYLVKRTGEKVFLECVQDMDHENMFWYRQDPGLGLRLIYFSYDVKMKEKGDIPEGYSVSREKKERFSLILESASTNQTSMYLCASTTWDRVANEKLFFGSGTQLSVL.

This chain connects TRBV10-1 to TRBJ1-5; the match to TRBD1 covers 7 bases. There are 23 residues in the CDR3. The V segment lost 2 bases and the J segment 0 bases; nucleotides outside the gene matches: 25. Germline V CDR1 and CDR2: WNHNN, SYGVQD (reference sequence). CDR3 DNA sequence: TGCGCCAGCAGTGAGGTTAGGGACAGAGGTTCTCCCCTAGGCCCATATAGCAATCAGCCCCAGCATTTT. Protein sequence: CASSEVRDRGSPLGPYSNQPQHF.

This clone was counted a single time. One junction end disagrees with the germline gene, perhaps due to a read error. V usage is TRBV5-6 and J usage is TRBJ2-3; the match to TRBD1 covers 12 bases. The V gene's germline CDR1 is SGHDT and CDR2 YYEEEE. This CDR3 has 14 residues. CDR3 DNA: TGTGCCAGCAGCGAAATCGGGACAGGGGGCTCTTACGATTTT. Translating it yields CASSEIGTGGSYDF.

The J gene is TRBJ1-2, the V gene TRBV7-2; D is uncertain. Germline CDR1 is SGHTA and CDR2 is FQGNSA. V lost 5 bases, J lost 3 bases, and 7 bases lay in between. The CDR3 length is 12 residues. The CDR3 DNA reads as TGTGCCAGCAGCGTCCCGGACTATGGCTACACCTTC. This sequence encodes CASSVPDYGYTF.

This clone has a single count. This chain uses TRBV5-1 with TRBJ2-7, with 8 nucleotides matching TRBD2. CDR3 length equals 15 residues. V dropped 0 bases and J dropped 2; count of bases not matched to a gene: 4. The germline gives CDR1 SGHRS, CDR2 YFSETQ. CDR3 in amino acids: CASSLGWRGAYEQYF. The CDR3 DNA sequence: TGCGCCAGCAGCTTGGGGTGGCGGGGGGCCTACGAGCAGTACTTC.

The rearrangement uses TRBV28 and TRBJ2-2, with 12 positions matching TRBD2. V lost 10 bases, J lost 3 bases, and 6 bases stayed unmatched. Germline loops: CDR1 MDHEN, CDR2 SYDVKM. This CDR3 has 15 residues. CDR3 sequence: CATETSGRDTGELFF. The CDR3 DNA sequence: TGTGCCACAGAGACTAGCGGGAGAGACACCGGGGAGCTGTTTTTT.

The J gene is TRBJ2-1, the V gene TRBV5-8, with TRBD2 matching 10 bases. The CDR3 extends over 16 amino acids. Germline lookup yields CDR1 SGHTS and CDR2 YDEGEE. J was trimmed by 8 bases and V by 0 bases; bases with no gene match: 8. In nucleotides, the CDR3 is TGTGCCAGCAGCTTGGCCACCACTAGCGGGAACTATGAGCAGTTCTTC. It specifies CASSLATTSGNYEQFF.

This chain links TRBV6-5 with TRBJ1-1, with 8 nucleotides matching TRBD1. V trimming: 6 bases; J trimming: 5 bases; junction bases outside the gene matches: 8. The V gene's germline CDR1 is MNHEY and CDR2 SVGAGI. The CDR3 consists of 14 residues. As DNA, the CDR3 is TGTGCCAGCAGCCCCGGACAGGGATGGACTGAAGCTTTCTTT. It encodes CASSPGQGWTEAFF.

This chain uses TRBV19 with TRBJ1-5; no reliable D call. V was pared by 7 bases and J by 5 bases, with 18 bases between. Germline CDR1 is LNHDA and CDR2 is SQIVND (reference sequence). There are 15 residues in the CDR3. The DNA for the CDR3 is TGTGCCAGTAAGGAAGGGTCCGTTAGGTATCAGCCCCAGCATTTT. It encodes CASKEGSVRYQPQHF. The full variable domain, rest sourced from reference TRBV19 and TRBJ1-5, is DGGITQSPKYLFRKEGQNVTLSCEQNLNHDAMYWYRQDPGQGLRLIYYSQIVNDFQKGDIAEGYSVSREKKESFPLTVTSAQKNPTAFYLCASKEGSVRYQPQHFGDGTRLSIL.

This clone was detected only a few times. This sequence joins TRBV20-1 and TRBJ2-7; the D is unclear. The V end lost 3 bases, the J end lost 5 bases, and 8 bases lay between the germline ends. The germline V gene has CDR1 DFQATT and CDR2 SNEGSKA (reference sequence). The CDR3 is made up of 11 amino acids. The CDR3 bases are TGCAGTGCTAGCGAAGAAGACGAGCAGTACTTC. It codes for CSASEEDEQYF.

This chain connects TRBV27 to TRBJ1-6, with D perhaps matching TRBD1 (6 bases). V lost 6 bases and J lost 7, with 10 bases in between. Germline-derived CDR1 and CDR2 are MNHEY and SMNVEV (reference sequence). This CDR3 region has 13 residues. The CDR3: CASSLGGNSPLHF. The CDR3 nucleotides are TGTGCCAGCAGCTTAGGGGGGAATTCACCCCTCCACTTT.

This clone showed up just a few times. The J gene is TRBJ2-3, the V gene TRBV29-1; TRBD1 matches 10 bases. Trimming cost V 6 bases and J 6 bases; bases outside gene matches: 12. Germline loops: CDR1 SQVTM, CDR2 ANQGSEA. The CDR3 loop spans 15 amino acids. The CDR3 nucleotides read TGCAGCGTATACCCGGGACAGGGGAGTGTCGATACGCAGTATTTT. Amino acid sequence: CSVYPGQGSVDTQYF.

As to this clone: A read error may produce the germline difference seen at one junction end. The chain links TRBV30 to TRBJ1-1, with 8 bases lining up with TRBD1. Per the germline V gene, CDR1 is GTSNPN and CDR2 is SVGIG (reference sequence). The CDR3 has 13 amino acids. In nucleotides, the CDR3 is TGTGCCTGGAGTTCAACTTCAGGGGGCGCGGGACCGTTT. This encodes CAWSSTSGGAGPF.